This T cell receptor (beta chain) originates from a study of OX40 agonist ivuxolimab in advanced cancers. Clones were read by immunoSEQ multiplex PCR, and TCRdb kept only the in-frame ones, dropping some. This sample has tens of thousands of clones, with roughly four fifths found just once. This clone was found a few times. Researchers took blood at baseline, on cycle 4 day 1, and on cycle 7 day 1. This receptor was taken from an adult with an advanced solid tumor such as melanoma, head and neck, liver or kidney cancer. Sequencing used CD4+ or CD8+ T cells sorted from blood, obtained in a trial of the OX40 agonist ivuxolimab.

Written as DNA, the CDR3 is TGTGCCAGCAGACGGGACTCCTACGAGCAGTACTTC. Its protein is CASRRDSYEQYF. The chain joins TRBV28 to TRBJ2-7; maybe TRBD2 (5 bases). The CDR3 is made up of 12 amino acids. Trimming stripped 6 bases from V and 0 bases from J, with 6 bases between. Germline CDR1 and CDR2: MDHEN and SYDVKM.